This TCR beta chain was observed in a study of T cell responses to AZD1222 COVID-19 vaccine (dated by TCRdb to the early 2020s). Notes on the research overall: A total of 233 trial participants underwent TCR sequencing, of whom some 210 received two doses of AZD1222 and around 26 received two doses of the MenACWY control vaccine. Trial participants were enrolled by age into subgroups of 18-55, 56-69 and 70-plus years, and around 150, 28 and 57 TCR-sequenced participants, respectively, were included in these subgroups.

What the work shows at the level of the full study, not this receptor alone: Conclusions about previously exposed vaccinees were limited because only 6 or 7 AZD1222 recipients were SARS-CoV-2 seropositive at baseline. Vaccine-associated CD4 TCRs spanned the whole spike protein, with dominant responses in regions 160-218 and 743-854. In the small 56-69-year group, the increase in depth fell short of significance, most likely because of low power. No day 14 peak-response samples were available, so repertoires were characterized only after the peak T cell response. Reportedly, almost half of the unique spike-specific TCRs recognized epitopes lying outside the regions that are mutated in the B.1.351 and B.1.1.7 variants. After two AZD1222 doses, both the breadth and the depth of spike-specific TCRs were significantly higher than at day 0 and than in MenACWY recipients. Participants were mostly white British and included more females than males, and it was suggested by the authors that clonal diversity may have been underestimated.

The CDR3 regions of human TCRbeta chains were subjected to immunosequencing. In the paper's pipeline: Repertoire TCRs were checked for matches against a reference library of SARS-CoV-2-specific TCRs that had been generated using the MIRA antigen-specificity platform. Breadth meant the fraction of unique TCRs that were SARS-CoV-2-associated, whereas depth meant the fraction of total T cells that were SARS-CoV-2-associated. Each spike-specific TCR was assigned to its reactive spike region and to a CD4 or CD8 class using the MIRA data. Log10-transformed breadth and depth values were compared by one-way ANOVA with Sidak's multiple comparisons tests. The table was pulled from immuneACCESS by TCRdb, which kept in-frame rearrangements only. Such tables lose some clones; where checked, under half of the loss comes from unresolved V genes, and the rest has no known cause. D and trimming come from the DNA, and the V and J calls and clone size come from that table. For this sample there are 90,000 to 120,000 clones; about 90% appear just once. The biggest ten clones account for 4.5% to 5.5% of the sample.

In the case of this clone: Its antigen remains unidentified. Qualities for individual bases were not recorded, and no much larger clone is one base off.

The time point label of this sample denotes: about 28 days (+/-7) after the second vaccine dose. AZD1222 recipients with second doses at about 4 weeks or about 12 weeks were pooled, because spike-specific TCR depth and breadth did not differ between schedules. Vaccinee samples came from UK trials COV001 and COV002, including a single-blind randomized controlled phase 2/3 trial of AZD1222 (ChAdOx1 nCoV-19) in healthy adults. For TCRbeta chain sequencing, PBMC samples were collected from trial participants at day 0 and at day 28 after the second dose. The sequencing here drew on peripheral blood, taken 28 days after the second AZD1222 dose. The receptor comes from an adult who received the AZD1222 COVID-19 vaccine.

The CDR3 amino acid sequence is: CASSPTAETYEQYF. The sequence in DNA is TGTGCCAGCTCACCGACAGCTGAGACCTACGAGCAGTACTTC. The chain uses TRBV18 and TRBJ2-7; a tentative D call is TRBD1 (5 bases match). Trimming costs V 3 bases and J 2 bases, and their ends lie 11 bases apart. Per the germline V gene, KGHSH is the CDR1 and LQKENI is the CDR2. Counted from cysteine to phenylalanine, this CDR3 has 14 amino acids. Of the read, only the CDR3 DNA is kept; its 42 bases are in frame from base 1.